Presented here are 11 T cell receptor beta chains from one specimen sequenced in a study of control samples from healthy donors and cancer patients. Using immunoSEQ multiplex PCR, the repertoire was profiled, and TCRdb retains in-frame clones only, with some absent. Of about 80,000 clones listed, 91% are singletons. Sequencing input: blood. Receptors were obtained from a man aged 50 to 60 in good health.

The genes are TRBV3-1 (or the pseudogene TRBV3-2) and TRBJ1-2; the D is unclear. Germline values: CDR1 LGHDT, CDR2 YNNKEL (reference sequence). This CDR3 region has 16 residues. V was pared by 3 bases and J by 5 bases, with 19 bases between. CDR3 sequence (DNA): TGTGCCAGCAGCCATTCCATCGGGAGGTTCCGGTATGGCTACACCTTC. It yields the protein CASSHSIGRFRYGYTF.

This rearrangement joins TRBV7-6 to TRBJ2-3, with D perhaps TRBD2 (5 bases). Per germline, CDR1 SGHVS and CDR2 FNYEAQ. The CDR3 is 16 residues long. V was pared by 5 bases and J by 3 bases, with 18 bases between. The chain's CDR3 is CASSPEAWQRTDTQYF. The CDR3 bases are TGTGCCAGCAGCCCGGAAGCGTGGCAGCGGACAGATACGCAGTATTTT.

The chain carries TRBV5-1 and TRBJ1-2, with D tentatively TRBD1 (6 bases). CDR1 is SGHRS, CDR2 YFSETQ, per germline. V was pared by 3 bases and J by 0 bases, with 9 bases between. The length of the CDR3 is 14 residues. The CDR3 region has the DNA TGCGCCAGCAGCTCGGACAGTACTAACTATGGCTACACCTTC. Translation: CASSSDSTNYGYTF.

The table lists this clone with a count of one. J is TRBJ2-5 and V is TRBV3-1 (or the pseudogene TRBV3-2); no definite D call. V was trimmed by 0 bases and J by 4 bases, leaving 12 bases between them. CDR1 LGHDT and CDR2 YNNKEL come from the germline V gene (reference sequence). The CDR3 is 15 residues long. The CDR3 here is CASSQEERVRETQYF. The CDR3 DNA sequence: TGTGCCAGCAGCCAAGAGGAAAGGGTCCGAGAGACCCAGTACTTC.

This sequence joins TRBV18 and TRBJ1-3, with D uncertain. Between the trimmed V and J ends, which lost 3 bases and 0 bases, there was a span of 9 bases. Looked up from germline, CDR1 is KGHSH and CDR2 is LQKENI. This CDR3 contains 15 residues. The CDR3 nucleotides are TGTGCCAGCTCACCGGTAGGGTTCTCTGGAAACACCATATATTTT. Protein product: CASSPVGFSGNTIYF.

In this sample, this clone turned up a few times. V and J are TRBV10-3 and TRBJ1-6, with a possible D match to TRBD1 (5 bases). This CDR3 region has 13 residues. With 6 bases removed from V and 8 bases from J, the gap between germline ends came to 11 bases. Per germline, CDR1 ENHRY and CDR2 SYGVKD. CDR3 in amino acids: CAIRSGQDSPLHF. The CDR3 DNA reads TGTGCCATCAGGTCCGGACAAGATTCACCCCTCCACTTT.

The gene calls are TRBV7-9 and TRBJ1-4, with TRBD1 matching 7 bases. Germline CDR1 reads SEHNR; CDR2 reads FQNEAQ (reference sequence). The CDR3 sequence is 13 residues long. The ends lost 6 bases at V and 8 bases at J; junction bases unmatched: 6. The CDR3 coding sequence is TGTGCCAGCAGTGGACAGGTGGACGAAAAACTGTTTTTT. This sequence encodes CASSGQVDEKLFF.

The J gene is TRBJ2-7, the V gene TRBV12-5; D is perhaps TRBD1 (6 bases). V lost 7 bases and J lost 4, with 11 bases in between. The CDR3 length is 12 residues. The germline V gene has CDR1 LGHNT and CDR2 FRNRAP. CDR3 coding DNA: TGTGCTAGTGCCAAACAGGGTTACGAGCAGTACTTC. Protein: CASAKQGYEQYF.

The chain employs TRBV7-2 and TRBJ2-1; the D is unclear. Germline values: CDR1 SGHTA, CDR2 FQGNSA. V lost 2 bases to trimming and J lost 0 bases, with 8 bases between them. The CDR3 has 15 amino acids. CDR3 residues: CASSLRQSSYNEQFF. CDR3 DNA sequence: TGTGCCAGCAGCTTAAGGCAGAGCTCCTACAATGAGCAGTTCTTC. Filled out from reference TRBV7-2 and TRBJ2-1, the complete variable domain reads GAGVSQSPSNKVTEKGKDVELRCDPISGHTALYWYRQSLGQGLEFLIYFQGNSAPDKSGLPSDRFSAERTGGSVSTLTIQRTQQEDSAVYLCASSLRQSSYNEQFFGPGTRLTVL.

V gene TRBV19 combines with J gene TRBJ2-3, with 7 bases matching TRBD1. The germline V gene has CDR1 LNHDA and CDR2 SQIVND (reference sequence). V was pared by 10 bases and J by 4 bases, with 11 bases of the junction left unmatched. This CDR3 spans 14 amino acids. CDR3 in amino acids: CATRRQGGPDTQYF. The DNA for the CDR3 is TGTGCCACTAGGAGACAGGGCGGGCCAGATACGCAGTATTTT.

V usage is TRBV2 and J usage is TRBJ1-3; D unresolved. The CDR3 totals 11 residues. The V gene's germline CDR1 is SNHLY and CDR2 FYNNEI. Trimming pared 6 bases from V and 3 bases from J, leaving 3 bases between. The DNA for the CDR3 is TGTGCCAGCAGGAGTGGAAACACCATATATTTT. Its translation: CASRSGNTIYF.